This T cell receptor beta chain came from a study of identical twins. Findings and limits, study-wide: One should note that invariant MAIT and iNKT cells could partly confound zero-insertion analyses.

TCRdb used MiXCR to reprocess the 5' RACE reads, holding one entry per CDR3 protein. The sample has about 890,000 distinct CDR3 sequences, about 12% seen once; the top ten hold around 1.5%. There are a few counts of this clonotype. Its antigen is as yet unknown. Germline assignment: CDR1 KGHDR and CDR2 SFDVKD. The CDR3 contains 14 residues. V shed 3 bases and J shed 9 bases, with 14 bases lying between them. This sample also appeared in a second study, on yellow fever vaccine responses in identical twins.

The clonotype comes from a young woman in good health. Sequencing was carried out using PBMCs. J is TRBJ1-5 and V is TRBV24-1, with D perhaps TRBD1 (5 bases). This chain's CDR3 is CATSDRGDPGPQHF. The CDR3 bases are TGTGCCACCAGTGATCGGGGGGATCCAGGGCCCCAGCATTTT.